Listed below are T cell receptor beta chains from one sample, sequenced in a study of lymphopenia after photon versus proton radiotherapy. Sequencing was performed with immunoSEQ multiplex PCR; in TCRdb, only in-frame clones are kept and a portion is missing. The data contain under 65,000 clones, approximately 84% of them singletons. The sample was peripheral blood, taken from a patient treated with proton-based radiotherapy. Receptors were obtained from a man aged 60 to 69 with pancreatic cancer. Both conserved end residues are part of each CDR3. The order of the fields is clone size, V gene, J gene, D gene, CDR3 protein, CDR3 DNA. The D gene is left open where the match is weak. The size of a clone is reported for some rows only, either as once, few or many, or as a class for expanded clones.

clone_size: once
v_call: TRBV5-4
j_call: TRBJ2-3
d_call: .
cdr3_aa: CASSVRLWGDTQYF
cdr3_nt: TGTGCCAGCAGCGTGAGGTTATGGGGAGATACGCAGTATTTT

clone_size: .
v_call: TRBV11-3
j_call: TRBJ2-5
d_call: .
cdr3_aa: CASSLGPPSGATQYF
cdr3_nt: TGTGCCAGCAGCTTAGGTCCCCCATCCGGAGCGACCCAGTACTTC

clone_size: .
v_call: TRBV9
j_call: TRBJ2-7
d_call: .
cdr3_aa: CASSVGGVASYEQYF
cdr3_nt: TGTGCCAGCAGCGTAGGGGGTGTAGCCTCCTACGAGCAGTACTTC

clone_size: .
v_call: TRBV19
j_call: TRBJ1-2
d_call: TRBD1
cdr3_aa: CASSIGQGGYGYTF
cdr3_nt: TGTGCCAGTAGTATTGGGCAGGGGGGCTATGGCTACACCTTC

clone_size: .
v_call: TRBV19
j_call: TRBJ2-7
d_call: TRBD1
cdr3_aa: CASSTGTGRYEQYF
cdr3_nt: TGTGCCAGTAGTACCGGGACAGGTCGGTACGAGCAGTACTTC

clone_size: .
v_call: TRBV5-1
j_call: TRBJ2-5
d_call: TRBD2
cdr3_aa: CASSSGGGRVFETQYF
cdr3_nt: TGCGCCAGCAGCTCCGGTGGCGGGAGGGTGTTTGAGACCCAGTACTTC

clone_size: .
v_call: TRBV5-1
j_call: TRBJ2-5
d_call: TRBD1
cdr3_aa: CASSVTGSETQYF
cdr3_nt: TGCGCCAGCAGCGTGACAGGGTCGGAGACCCAGTACTTC

clone_size: few
v_call: TRBV9
j_call: TRBJ2-1
d_call: .
cdr3_aa: CASSVDLLATYNEQFF
cdr3_nt: TGTGCCAGCAGCGTAGACCTACTAGCAACCTACAATGAGCAGTTCTTC

clone_size: few
v_call: TRBV7-9
j_call: TRBJ2-5
d_call: TRBD1
cdr3_aa: CASSTGGQETQYF
cdr3_nt: TGTGCCAGCAGCACAGGGGGGCAAGAGACCCAGTACTTC

clone_size: .
v_call: TRBV19
j_call: TRBJ2-6
d_call: .
cdr3_aa: CASSISVRGANVLTF
cdr3_nt: TGTGCCAGTAGTATATCAGTGAGAGGGGCCAACGTCCTGACTTTC

clone_size: .
v_call: TRBV7-6
j_call: TRBJ2-5
d_call: TRBD2
cdr3_aa: CASRTTGTGGVQYF
cdr3_nt: TGTGCCAGCAGAACTACCGGGACGGGAGGAGTCCAGTACTTC

clone_size: .
v_call: TRBV4-1
j_call: TRBJ1-4
d_call: TRBD1
cdr3_aa: CASSQPDRDAEKLFF
cdr3_nt: TGCGCCAGCAGCCAGCCGGACAGGGACGCTGAAAAACTGTTTTTT

clone_size: .
v_call: TRBV5-6
j_call: TRBJ2-7
d_call: .
cdr3_aa: CASSLVLREAYEQYF
cdr3_nt: TGTGCCAGCAGCTTGGTTTTGAGGGAGGCCTACGAGCAGTACTTC

clone_size: .
v_call: TRBV28
j_call: TRBJ1-4
d_call: .
cdr3_aa: CASIRAPNEKLFF
cdr3_nt: TGTGCCAGCATTCGGGCCCCTAATGAAAAACTGTTTTTT

clone_size: .
v_call: TRBV28
j_call: TRBJ2-7
d_call: TRBD1
cdr3_aa: CASSGGQVFSYEQYF
cdr3_nt: TGTGCCAGCAGTGGGGGACAGGTCTTCTCCTACGAGCAGTACTTC

clone_size: .
v_call: TRBV2
j_call: TRBJ2-1
d_call: TRBD2
cdr3_aa: CASSETRLAEYNEQFF
cdr3_nt: TGTGCCAGCAGTGAAACCCGACTAGCGGAGTACAATGAGCAGTTCTTC

clone_size: .
v_call: TRBV13
j_call: TRBJ1-1
d_call: .
cdr3_aa: CASSFGTVNTEAFF
cdr3_nt: TGTGCCAGCAGCTTTGGCACAGTGAACACTGAAGCTTTCTTT

clone_size: .
v_call: TRBV28
j_call: TRBJ1-1
d_call: TRBD1
cdr3_aa: CASSFSGQGNTEAFF
cdr3_nt: TGTGCCAGCAGTTTTTCCGGACAGGGGAACACTGAAGCTTTCTTT

clone_size: .
v_call: TRBV5-1
j_call: TRBJ1-2
d_call: .
cdr3_aa: CASRPRVENYGYTF
cdr3_nt: TGCGCCAGCAGACCCAGGGTGGAGAACTATGGCTACACCTTC

clone_size: few
v_call: TRBV6-1
j_call: TRBJ2-7
d_call: TRBD1
cdr3_aa: CASSGGLGQGLGEQYF
cdr3_nt: TGTGCCAGCAGTGGGGGACTGGGACAGGGGTTAGGCGAGCAGTACTTC

clone_size: .
v_call: TRBV19
j_call: TRBJ2-7
d_call: .
cdr3_aa: CASKPTKGEQYF
cdr3_nt: TGTGCCAGTAAACCGACAAAGGGGGAGCAGTACTTC

clone_size: once
v_call: TRBV10-3
j_call: TRBJ2-1
d_call: .
cdr3_aa: CAINEDGTPLNEQFF
cdr3_nt: TGTGCCATCAACGAGGACGGGACCCCCCTCAATGAGCAGTTCTTC

clone_size: .
v_call: TRBV2
j_call: TRBJ2-7
d_call: .
cdr3_aa: CASSPLRTEQYF
cdr3_nt: TGTGCCAGCAGTCCGCTAAGGACGGAGCAGTACTTC

clone_size: .
v_call: TRBV9
j_call: TRBJ1-2
d_call: TRBD1
cdr3_aa: CASSGGTVDNYGYTF
cdr3_nt: TGTGCCAGCAGCGGGGGGACAGTCGATAACTATGGCTACACCTTC

clone_size: .
v_call: TRBV9
j_call: TRBJ1-4
d_call: .
cdr3_aa: CASSAGRDVGEKLFF
cdr3_nt: TGTGCCAGCAGCGCGGGCCGAGACGTAGGGGAAAAACTGTTTTTT

clone_size: .
v_call: TRBV11-3
j_call: TRBJ2-1
d_call: .
cdr3_aa: CASSFGGFPHPQGEEQFF
cdr3_nt: TGTGCCAGCAGCTTTGGCGGCTTCCCCCACCCCCAAGGGGAGGAGCAGTTCTTC

clone_size: .
v_call: TRBV6-5
j_call: TRBJ2-2
d_call: TRBD1
cdr3_aa: CASRGGTGRSGELFF
cdr3_nt: TGTGCCAGCCGAGGCGGGACAGGGAGGTCCGGGGAGCTGTTTTTT

clone_size: .
v_call: TRBV7-8
j_call: TRBJ2-4
d_call: .
cdr3_aa: CASSRDSVIAKNIQYF
cdr3_nt: TGTGCCAGCAGCCGTGACTCCGTAATAGCCAAAAACATTCAGTACTTC

clone_size: .
v_call: TRBV11-2
j_call: TRBJ1-1
d_call: TRBD1
cdr3_aa: CASSRTGPGTEAFF
cdr3_nt: TGTGCCAGCAGCCGGACAGGGCCGGGCACTGAAGCTTTCTTT

clone_size: .
v_call: TRBV4-2
j_call: TRBJ2-2
d_call: TRBD2
cdr3_aa: CASSQMAGGTGELFF
cdr3_nt: TGTGCCAGCAGCCAAATGGCGGGAGGCACCGGGGAGCTGTTTTTT

clone_size: .
v_call: TRBV2
j_call: TRBJ2-3
d_call: .
cdr3_aa: CASNRGRTDTQYF
cdr3_nt: TGTGCCAGCAATCGGGGACGCACAGATACGCAGTATTTT

clone_size: .
v_call: TRBV15
j_call: TRBJ2-3
d_call: TRBD2
cdr3_aa: CATSSTRSSGTSMSTDTQYF
cdr3_nt: TGTGCCACCAGCAGTACCCGAAGCTCCGGGACTAGCATGAGCACAGATACGCAGTATTTT

clone_size: .
v_call: TRBV7-5
j_call: TRBJ2-7
d_call: .
cdr3_aa: CARSTISSYEQYF
cdr3_nt: TGTGCCAGAAGCACAATTAGCTCCTACGAGCAGTACTTC

clone_size: .
v_call: TRBV18
j_call: TRBJ2-7
d_call: .
cdr3_aa: CASSPNIAVSSYEQYF
cdr3_nt: TGTGCCAGCTCACCAAACATAGCGGTGAGCTCCTACGAGCAGTACTTC

clone_size: .
v_call: TRBV5-1
j_call: TRBJ1-2
d_call: TRBD1
cdr3_aa: CATRTGSLYGYTF
cdr3_nt: TGCGCCACCAGGACAGGCAGTTTATATGGCTACACCTTC

clone_size: .
v_call: TRBV5-4
j_call: TRBJ2-1
d_call: TRBD2
cdr3_aa: CASSLEGLAGNEQFF
cdr3_nt: TGTGCCAGCAGCTTGGAAGGACTAGCGGGTAATGAGCAGTTCTTC

clone_size: .
v_call: TRBV14
j_call: TRBJ1-2
d_call: TRBD1
cdr3_aa: CASSPRDRLNYGYTF
cdr3_nt: TGTGCCAGCAGCCCACGGGACAGGCTTAACTATGGCTACACCTTC

clone_size: once
v_call: TRBV13
j_call: TRBJ2-2
d_call: .
cdr3_aa: CASSLSGNANTGELFF
cdr3_nt: TGTGCCAGCAGCTTATCCGGGAACGCGAACACCGGGGAGCTGTTTTTT

clone_size: .
v_call: TRBV5-1
j_call: TRBJ2-1
d_call: TRBD2
cdr3_aa: CASSPIAGVAYNEQFF
cdr3_nt: TGCGCCAGCAGCCCGATAGCGGGAGTCGCCTACAATGAGCAGTTCTTC

clone_size: .
v_call: TRBV6-5
j_call: TRBJ1-3
d_call: .
cdr3_aa: CASSYSLGLGNTIYF
cdr3_nt: TGTGCCAGCAGTTACTCTCTCGGGCTCGGAAACACCATATATTTT

clone_size: once
v_call: TRBV28
j_call: TRBJ2-7
d_call: .
cdr3_aa: CASSLIQATYEQYF
cdr3_nt: TGTGCCAGCAGTTTGATACAGGCGACCTACGAGCAGTACTTC

clone_size: .
v_call: TRBV5-4
j_call: TRBJ2-5
d_call: .
cdr3_aa: CASSLGRETQYF
cdr3_nt: TGTGCCAGCAGTTTGGGGAGGGAGACCCAGTACTTC

clone_size: .
v_call: TRBV4-1
j_call: TRBJ2-3
d_call: .
cdr3_aa: CASSQGDLRGRAVPDTQYF
cdr3_nt: TGCGCCAGCAGCCAAGGGGACCTCCGGGGGAGAGCCGTCCCAGATACGCAGTATTTT

clone_size: .
v_call: TRBV5-1
j_call: TRBJ1-2
d_call: .
cdr3_aa: CASSLAGEGAEYGYTF
cdr3_nt: TGCGCCAGCAGCTTGGCGGGGGAAGGGGCGGAATATGGCTACACCTTC

clone_size: .
v_call: TRBV7-2
j_call: TRBJ2-3
d_call: .
cdr3_aa: CASSSPPGMNTQYF
cdr3_nt: TGTGCCAGCAGCTCACCGCCGGGGATGAATACGCAGTATTTT

clone_size: .
v_call: TRBV10-3
j_call: TRBJ2-2
d_call: TRBD2
cdr3_aa: CAISESRGLAANTGELFF
cdr3_nt: TGTGCCATCAGTGAGTCGAGGGGACTAGCAGCTAACACCGGGGAGCTGTTTTTT

clone_size: .
v_call: TRBV7-2
j_call: TRBJ1-2
d_call: .
cdr3_aa: CASSLGPGANYGYTF
cdr3_nt: TGTGCCAGCAGCTTAGGGCCCGGAGCTAACTATGGCTACACCTTC

clone_size: .
v_call: TRBV9
j_call: TRBJ2-1
d_call: TRBD2
cdr3_aa: CASSASGGGYNEQFF
cdr3_nt: TGTGCCAGCAGCGCCAGCGGGGGGGGTTACAATGAGCAGTTCTTC

clone_size: .
v_call: TRBV9
j_call: TRBJ2-6
d_call: .
cdr3_aa: CASSVGLSGANVLTF
cdr3_nt: TGTGCCAGCAGCGTCGGTCTATCTGGGGCCAACGTCCTGACTTTC

clone_size: medium-sized
v_call: TRBV27
j_call: TRBJ1-5
d_call: .
cdr3_aa: CASSSRPTQPQHF
cdr3_nt: TGTGCCAGCAGTTCTAGGCCAACTCAGCCCCAGCATTTT

clone_size: few
v_call: TRBV6-1
j_call: TRBJ1-5
d_call: .
cdr3_aa: CASSEGRVGNQPQHF
cdr3_nt: TGTGCCAGCAGTGAGGGACGGGTGGGCAATCAGCCCCAGCATTTT

clone_size: .
v_call: TRBV28
j_call: TRBJ2-1
d_call: .
cdr3_aa: CASTVPGGSWNEQFF
cdr3_nt: TGTGCCAGCACGGTTCCTGGGGGCAGCTGGAATGAGCAGTTCTTC

clone_size: once
v_call: TRBV4-2
j_call: TRBJ2-3
d_call: TRBD2
cdr3_aa: CASSQDGVASGNTDTQYF
cdr3_nt: TGTGCCAGCAGCCAAGATGGGGTGGCTAGCGGGAACACAGATACGCAGTATTTT

clone_size: .
v_call: TRBV6-1
j_call: TRBJ1-3
d_call: TRBD1
cdr3_aa: CASSRDRVGGNTIYF
cdr3_nt: TGTGCCAGCAGTCGGGACAGGGTGGGTGGAAACACCATATATTTT

clone_size: .
v_call: TRBV11-2
j_call: TRBJ1-3
d_call: .
cdr3_aa: CASSSIVGNTIYF
cdr3_nt: TGTGCCAGCAGCTCAATCGTTGGAAACACCATATATTTT

clone_size: once
v_call: TRBV5-8
j_call: TRBJ2-7
d_call: .
cdr3_aa: CASSRRGNSYEQYF
cdr3_nt: TGTGCCAGCAGCCGCAGGGGAAACTCCTACGAGCAGTACTTC

clone_size: .
v_call: TRBV2
j_call: TRBJ2-7
d_call: TRBD2
cdr3_aa: CASDGGSSYEQYF
cdr3_nt: TGTGCCAGTGATGGCGGGAGCTCCTACGAGCAGTACTTC

clone_size: .
v_call: TRBV10-1
j_call: TRBJ2-5
d_call: TRBD2
cdr3_aa: CASSEGTSRGETQYF
cdr3_nt: TGCGCCAGCAGTGAGGGGACTAGCCGGGGAGAGACCCAGTACTTC